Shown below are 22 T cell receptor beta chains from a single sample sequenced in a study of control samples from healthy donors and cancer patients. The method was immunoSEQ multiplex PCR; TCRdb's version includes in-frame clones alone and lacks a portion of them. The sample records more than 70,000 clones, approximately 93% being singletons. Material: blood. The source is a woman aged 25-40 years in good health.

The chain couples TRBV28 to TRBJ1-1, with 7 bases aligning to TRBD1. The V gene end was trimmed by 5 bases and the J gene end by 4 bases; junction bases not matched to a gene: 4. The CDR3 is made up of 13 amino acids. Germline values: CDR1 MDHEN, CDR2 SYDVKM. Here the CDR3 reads CASSNDRVTEAFF. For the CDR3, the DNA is TGTGCCAGCAGTAACGACAGGGTCACTGAAGCTTTCTTT.

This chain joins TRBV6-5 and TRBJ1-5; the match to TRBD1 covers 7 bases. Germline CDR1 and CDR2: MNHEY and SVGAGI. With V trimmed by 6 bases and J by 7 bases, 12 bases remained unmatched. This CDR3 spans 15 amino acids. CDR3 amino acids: CASRRQQGRWQPQHF. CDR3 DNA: TGTGCCAGCAGACGACAACAGGGGCGGTGGCAGCCCCAGCATTTT.

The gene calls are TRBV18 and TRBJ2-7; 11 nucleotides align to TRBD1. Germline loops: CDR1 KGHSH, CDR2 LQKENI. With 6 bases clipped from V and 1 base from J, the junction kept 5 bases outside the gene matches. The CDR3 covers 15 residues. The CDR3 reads CASSPGQGGSYEQYF. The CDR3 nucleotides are TGTGCCAGCTCGCCGGGACAGGGGGGATCCTACGAGCAGTACTTC.

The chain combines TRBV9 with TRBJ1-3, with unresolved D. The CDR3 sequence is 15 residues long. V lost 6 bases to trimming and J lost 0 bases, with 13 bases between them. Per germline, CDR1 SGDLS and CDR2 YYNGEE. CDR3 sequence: CASTPPVYSGNTIYF. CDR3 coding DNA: TGTGCCAGCACCCCACCGGTCTACTCTGGAAACACCATATATTTT.

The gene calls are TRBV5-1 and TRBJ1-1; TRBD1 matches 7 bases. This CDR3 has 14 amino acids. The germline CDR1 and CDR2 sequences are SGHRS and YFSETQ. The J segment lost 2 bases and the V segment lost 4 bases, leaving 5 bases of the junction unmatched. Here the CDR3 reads CASSGTVPNTEAFF. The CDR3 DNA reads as TGCGCCAGCAGCGGGACAGTCCCCAACACTGAAGCTTTCTTT.

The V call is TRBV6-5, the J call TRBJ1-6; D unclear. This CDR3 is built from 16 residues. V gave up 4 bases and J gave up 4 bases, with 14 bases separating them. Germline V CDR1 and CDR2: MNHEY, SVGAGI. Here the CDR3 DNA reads TGTGCCAGCAGTTCTGAATACCGAGAATATAATTCACCCCTCCACTTT. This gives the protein CASSSEYREYNSPLHF.

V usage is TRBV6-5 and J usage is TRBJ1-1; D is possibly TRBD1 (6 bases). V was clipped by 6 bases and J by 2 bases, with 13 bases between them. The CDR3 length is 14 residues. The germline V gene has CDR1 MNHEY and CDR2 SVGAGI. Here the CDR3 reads CASRRQVTNTEAFF. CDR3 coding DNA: TGTGCCAGCAGAAGACAGGTGACAAACACTGAAGCTTTCTTT.

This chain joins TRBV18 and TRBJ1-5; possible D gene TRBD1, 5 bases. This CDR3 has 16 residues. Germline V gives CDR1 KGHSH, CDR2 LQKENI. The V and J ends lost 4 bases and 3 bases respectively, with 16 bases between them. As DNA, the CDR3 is TGTGCCAGCTCACGGTCGCAGGGAGGGCACAATCAGCCCCAGCATTTT. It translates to CASSRSQGGHNQPQHF.

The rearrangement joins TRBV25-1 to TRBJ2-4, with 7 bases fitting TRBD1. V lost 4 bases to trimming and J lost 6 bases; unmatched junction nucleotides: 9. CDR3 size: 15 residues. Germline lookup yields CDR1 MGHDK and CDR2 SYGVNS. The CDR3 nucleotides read TGTGCCAGCAGTGTAGGGGGCACAGGAATAAACATTCAGTACTTC. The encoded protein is CASSVGGTGINIQYF.

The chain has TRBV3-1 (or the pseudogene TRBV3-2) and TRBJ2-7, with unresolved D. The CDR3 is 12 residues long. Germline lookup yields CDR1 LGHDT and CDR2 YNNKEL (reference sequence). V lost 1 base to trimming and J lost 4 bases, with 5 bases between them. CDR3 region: CASSQVGYEQYF. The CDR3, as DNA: TGTGCCAGCAGCCAAGTCGGGTACGAGCAGTACTTC.

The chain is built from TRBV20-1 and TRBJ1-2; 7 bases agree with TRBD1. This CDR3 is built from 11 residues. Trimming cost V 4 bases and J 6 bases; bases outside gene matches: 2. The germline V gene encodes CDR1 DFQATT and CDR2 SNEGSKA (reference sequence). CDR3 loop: CSAMGQHGYTF. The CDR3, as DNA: TGCAGTGCTATGGGACAGCATGGCTACACCTTC.

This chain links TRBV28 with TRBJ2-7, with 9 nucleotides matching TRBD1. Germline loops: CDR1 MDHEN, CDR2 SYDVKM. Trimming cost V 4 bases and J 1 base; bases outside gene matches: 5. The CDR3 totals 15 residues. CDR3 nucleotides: TGTGCCAGCAGTTCTACGACAGGGGGGTCCTACGAGCAGTACTTC. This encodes CASSSTTGGSYEQYF.

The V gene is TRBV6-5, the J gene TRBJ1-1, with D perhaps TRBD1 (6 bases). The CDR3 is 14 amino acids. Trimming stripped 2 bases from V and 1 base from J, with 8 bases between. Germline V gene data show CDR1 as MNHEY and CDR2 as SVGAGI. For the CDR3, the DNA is TGTGCCAGCAGTTACATCAGGGGGAACACTGAAGCTTTCTTT. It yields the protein CASSYIRGNTEAFF.

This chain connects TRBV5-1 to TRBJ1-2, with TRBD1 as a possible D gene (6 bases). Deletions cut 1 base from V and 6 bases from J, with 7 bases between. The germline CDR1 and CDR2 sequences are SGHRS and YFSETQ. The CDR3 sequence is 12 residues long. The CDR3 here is CASSLTGNGYTF. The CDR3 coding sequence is TGCGCCAGCAGCTTGACAGGGAATGGCTACACCTTC.

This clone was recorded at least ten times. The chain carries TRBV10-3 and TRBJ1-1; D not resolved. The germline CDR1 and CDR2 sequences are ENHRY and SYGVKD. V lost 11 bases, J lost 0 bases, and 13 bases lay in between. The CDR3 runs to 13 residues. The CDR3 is CAAKTEMNTEAFF. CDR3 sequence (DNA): TGTGCCGCCAAGACGGAGATGAACACTGAAGCTTTCTTT.

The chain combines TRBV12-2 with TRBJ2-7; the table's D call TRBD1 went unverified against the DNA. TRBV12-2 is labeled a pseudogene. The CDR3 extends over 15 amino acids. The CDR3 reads CASRFRGRGLNEQYF. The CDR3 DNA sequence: TGTGCAAGTCGCTTCCGGGGCAGGGGGCTAAACGAGCAGTACTTC.

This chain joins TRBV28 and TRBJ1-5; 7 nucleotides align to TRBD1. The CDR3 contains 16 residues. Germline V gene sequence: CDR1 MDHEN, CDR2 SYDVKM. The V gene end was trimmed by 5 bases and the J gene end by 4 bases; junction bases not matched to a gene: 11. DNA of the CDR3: TGTGCCAGCAGTCCCTCCTCAGGGGGTTGGAATCAGCCCCAGCATTTT. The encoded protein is CASSPSSGGWNQPQHF.

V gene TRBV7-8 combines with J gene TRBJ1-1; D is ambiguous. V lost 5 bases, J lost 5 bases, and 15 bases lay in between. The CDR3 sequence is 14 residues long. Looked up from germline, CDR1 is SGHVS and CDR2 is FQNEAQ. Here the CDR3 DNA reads TGTGCCAGCAGCATCCGGGAAAGAGGGACTGAAGCTTTCTTT. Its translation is CASSIRERGTEAFF.

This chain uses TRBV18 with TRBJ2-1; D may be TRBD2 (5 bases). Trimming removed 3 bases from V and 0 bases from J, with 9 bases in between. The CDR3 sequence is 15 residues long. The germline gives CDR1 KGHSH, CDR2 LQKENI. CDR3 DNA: TGTGCCAGCTCACCTGAGGGCAGCTCCTACAATGAGCAGTTCTTC. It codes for CASSPEGSSYNEQFF.

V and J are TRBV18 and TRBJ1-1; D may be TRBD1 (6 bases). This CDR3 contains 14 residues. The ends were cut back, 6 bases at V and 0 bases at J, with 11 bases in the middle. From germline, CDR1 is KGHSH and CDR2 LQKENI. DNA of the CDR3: TGTGCCAGCTCCAGGACAGAAATGAACACTGAAGCTTTCTTT. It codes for CASSRTEMNTEAFF.

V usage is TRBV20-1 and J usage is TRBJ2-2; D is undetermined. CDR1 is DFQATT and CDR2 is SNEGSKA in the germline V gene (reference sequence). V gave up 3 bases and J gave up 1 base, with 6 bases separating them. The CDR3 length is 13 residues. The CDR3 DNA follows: TGCAGTGCTAGTATATGGAACACCGGGGAGCTGTTTTTT. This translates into CSASIWNTGELFF.

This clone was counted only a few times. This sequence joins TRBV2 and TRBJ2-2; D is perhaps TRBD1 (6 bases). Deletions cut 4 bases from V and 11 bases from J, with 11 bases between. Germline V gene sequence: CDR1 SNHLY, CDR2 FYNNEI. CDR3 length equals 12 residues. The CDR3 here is CASSVQGRELFF. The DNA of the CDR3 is TGTGCCAGCAGTGTGCAGGGGCGAGAGCTGTTTTTT.